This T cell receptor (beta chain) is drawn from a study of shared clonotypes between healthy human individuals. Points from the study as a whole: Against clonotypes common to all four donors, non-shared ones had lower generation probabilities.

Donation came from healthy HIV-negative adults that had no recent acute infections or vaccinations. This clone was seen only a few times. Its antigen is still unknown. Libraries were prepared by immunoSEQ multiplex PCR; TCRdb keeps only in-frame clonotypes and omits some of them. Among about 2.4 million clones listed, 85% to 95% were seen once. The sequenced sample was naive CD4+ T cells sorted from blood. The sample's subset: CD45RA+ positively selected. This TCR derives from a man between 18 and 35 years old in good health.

In nucleotides, the CDR3 is TGTGCCAGCAGTCTACAGGGAAGCCAGCCCCAGCATTTT. Translating it yields CASSLQGSQPQHF. This chain links TRBV6-1 with TRBJ1-5; possible D gene TRBD1, 6 bases. Germline CDR1 MNHNS, CDR2 SASEGT. The CDR3 contains 13 residues. V was clipped by 5 bases and J by 7 bases, with 12 bases between them.